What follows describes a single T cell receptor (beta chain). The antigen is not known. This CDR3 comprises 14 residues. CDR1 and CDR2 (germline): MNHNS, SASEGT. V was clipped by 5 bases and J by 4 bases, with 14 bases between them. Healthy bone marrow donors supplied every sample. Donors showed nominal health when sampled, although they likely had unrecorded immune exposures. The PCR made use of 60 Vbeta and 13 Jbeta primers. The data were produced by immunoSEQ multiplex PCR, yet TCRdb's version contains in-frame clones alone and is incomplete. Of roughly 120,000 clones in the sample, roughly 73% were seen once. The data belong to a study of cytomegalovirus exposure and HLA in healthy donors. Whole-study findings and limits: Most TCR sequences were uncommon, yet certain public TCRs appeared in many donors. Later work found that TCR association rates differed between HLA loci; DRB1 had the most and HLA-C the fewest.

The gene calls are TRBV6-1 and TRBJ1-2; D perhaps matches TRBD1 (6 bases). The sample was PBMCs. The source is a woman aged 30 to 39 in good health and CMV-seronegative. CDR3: CASSPTGVGYGYTF. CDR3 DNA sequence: TGTGCCAGCAGTCCGACAGGCGTCGGCTATGGCTACACCTTC.